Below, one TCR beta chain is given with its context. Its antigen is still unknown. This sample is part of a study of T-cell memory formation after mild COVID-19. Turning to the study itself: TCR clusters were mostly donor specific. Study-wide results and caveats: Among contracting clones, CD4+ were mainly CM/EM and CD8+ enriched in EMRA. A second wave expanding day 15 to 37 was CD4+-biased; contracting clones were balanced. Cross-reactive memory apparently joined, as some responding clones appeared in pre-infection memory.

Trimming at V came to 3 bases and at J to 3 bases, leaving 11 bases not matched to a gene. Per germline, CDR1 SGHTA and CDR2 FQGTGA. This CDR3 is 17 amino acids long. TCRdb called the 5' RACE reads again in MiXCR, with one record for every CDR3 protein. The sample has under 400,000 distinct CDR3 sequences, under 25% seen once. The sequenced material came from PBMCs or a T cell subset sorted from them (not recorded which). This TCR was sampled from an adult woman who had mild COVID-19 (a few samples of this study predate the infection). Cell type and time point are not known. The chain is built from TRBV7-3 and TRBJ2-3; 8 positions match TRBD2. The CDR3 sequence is CASSLASGGGPTDTQYF. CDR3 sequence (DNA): TGTGCCAGCAGCTTGGCATCCGGGGGGGGCCCAACAGATACGCAGTATTTT.